This T cell receptor (beta chain) was observed in a study of blood T cell repertoires in COVID-19 (dated by TCRdb to between 2020 and 2021). Study-level background: Collaborator samples came from the United States, Italy and Spain and covered acute and convalescent phases of COVID-19. The material from the prospective study consisted of cDNA or gDNA derived from T cells, B-cell-depleted T cells, or PBMCs. Samples were obtained from the ongoing ImmuneRACE study (first 160 participants) and from about 1,300 subjects provided by 6 global collaborators. HLA class I and class II types, where available, came from metadata supplied by the sample provider rather than from assay-based typing. Sample metadata almost always included a de-identified subject ID, COVID-19 status, age in years and sex. The repertoires were released in a freely available public database intended as a resource for research on the immune response to SARS-CoV-2. Deeply sampled blood TCRbeta repertoires from subjects exposed to, actively infected with, or recovered from COVID-19 were included in the dataset. The paper as a whole reports these results and caveats: The quantity of clinical and demographic metadata differed by source and by participant and was supplied without curation.

With regard to this clone: Its antigen is not yet known. Per-base qualities were not stored, and no clone one base away is much larger.

V loses 0 bases at its end and J loses 1 base; junction bases beyond the gene matches: 10. Measured from the cysteine to the phenylalanine, the CDR3 is 19 residues long. Only the CDR3 portion is preserved as DNA: 57 bases, with reading frame beginning at the first base. CDR1 SGHTS and CDR2 YDEGEE were looked up in the germline V gene. The immunoSEQ Assay, a bias-controlled multiplex PCR, was used to amplify TCRbeta CDR3 regions from genomic DNA. From the authors' description of their analysis: Nucleated cell counts per sample were estimated from amplification of reference gene primers within the assay. To quantify the absolute abundance of each unique TCRbeta CDR3 rearrangement, sequence reads were collapsed and filtered. For each sample, productive Simpson clonality was calculated by taking the square root of Simpson's diversity index across productive rearrangements. As stored in TCRdb, this immuneACCESS dataset retains in-frame rearrangements with V and J assigned. A fraction of the clones does not appear; measured against another copy, unresolved V genes explain less than half of the discrepancy, and the remainder lacks a known reason. V, J and clone size derive from that table, while D and trimming were established from the DNA sequence. The sample table contains 200,000 or so clones; only one count was recorded for roughly 88% of them. Of the sample, roughly 9.7% is held by the ten largest clones.

Collaborating institutions collected whole blood in K2EDTA tubes following their own protocols. For TCRbeta analysis, collaborators shipped samples as frozen whole blood, isolated PBMCs, or DNA extracted from either of those sample types. This receptor chain uses TRBV5-8 and TRBJ2-3; TRBD2 lines up with 11 middle nucleotides. The sequenced sample consisted of peripheral blood. This receptor was identified in a human donor with active or convalescent COVID-19. The donor label of this sample is uncertain. The CDR3 is CASSLEIAGGLIGTDTQYF. DNA sequence: TGTGCCAGCAGCTTGGAAATAGCGGGAGGGCTGATTGGCACAGATACGCAGTATTTT.